The text below deals with one T cell receptor beta chain. This specimen belongs to a study of blood T cell repertoires in COVID-19. As for the study in general: Acute and convalescent COVID-19 specimens originated in the United States, Italy and Spain.

Per the study methods: Using reference gene primer amplification, nucleated cell counts were estimated. Profiling relied on immunoSEQ multiplex PCR, and the TCRdb table lists in-frame clones only, not all of them. The V and J calls and clone size were taken over from that table, and D and trimming were inferred from the DNA. Found here are more than 300,000 clones, around 90% of them singletons; the top ten hold approximately 1.2%. Symptom resolution, clearance, or two negative PCRs marked donors in Cohort 3 as recovered. Germline-derived CDR1 and CDR2 are LGHDT and YNNKEL (reference sequence). V was pared by 5 bases and J by 7 bases, with 3 bases of the junction left unmatched. The CDR3 loop spans 12 amino acids.

The source material was PBMCs or T cells enriched from blood (not recorded which). The gene calls are TRBV3-1 (or the pseudogene TRBV3-2) and TRBJ1-1; 8 bases agree with TRBD1. The origin of this receptor is a woman aged 18-35 years who had recovered from COVID-19. The CDR3, as DNA: TGTGCCAGCAGCAGGACAGGGATTGAAGCTTTCTTT. Protein sequence: CASSRTGIEAFF.